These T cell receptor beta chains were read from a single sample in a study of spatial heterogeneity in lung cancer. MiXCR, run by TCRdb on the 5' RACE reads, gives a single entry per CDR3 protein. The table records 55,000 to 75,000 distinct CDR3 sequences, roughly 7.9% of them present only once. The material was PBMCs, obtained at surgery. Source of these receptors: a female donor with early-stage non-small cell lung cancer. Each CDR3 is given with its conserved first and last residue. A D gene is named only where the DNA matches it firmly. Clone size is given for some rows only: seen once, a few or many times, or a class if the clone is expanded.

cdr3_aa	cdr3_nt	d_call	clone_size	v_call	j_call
CASSYSIWTSGNKRGGETQYF	TGTGCCAGCAGTTACTCTATCTGGACTAGCGGGAATAAACGAGGGGGAGAGACCCAGTACTTC	TRBD2	few	TRBV6-5	TRBJ2-5
CASSSFSGRASTDTQYF	TGTGCCAGCAGCTCCTTTAGCGGGAGGGCAAGCACAGATACGCAGTATTTT	TRBD2	few	TRBV11-1	TRBJ2-3
CASSEGSGQGTDTQYF	TGTGCCAGCAGTGAAGGGTCGGGACAGGGCACAGATACGCAGTATTTT	TRBD1	.	TRBV6-1	TRBJ2-3
CSARGPQGGTDTQYF	TGCAGTGCTAGAGGGCCACAGGGGGGCACAGATACGCAGTATTTT	TRBD1	.	TRBV20-1	TRBJ2-3
CASSLLAGVRNEQFF	TGTGCCAGCAGCCTCTTAGCGGGAGTGAGAAATGAGCAGTTCTTC	TRBD2	.	TRBV3-1	TRBJ2-1
CASSLDETQYF	TGTGCCAGCAGCTTAGATGAGACCCAGTACTTC	.	medium-sized	TRBV7-6	TRBJ2-5
CASSLAWAGTTDTQYF	TGTGCCAGCAGCTTAGCTTGGGCGGGCACCACAGATACGCAGTATTTT	.	many	TRBV7-2	TRBJ2-3
CSVEGGRLNEKLFF	TGCAGCGTTGAAGGGGGACGGCTGAATGAAAAACTGTTTTTT	.	.	TRBV29-1	TRBJ1-4
CASSPGGVAFF	TGTGCCAGCAGCCCAGGGGGGGTAGCTTTCTTT	TRBD1	.	TRBV12-3/TRBV12-4	TRBJ1-1
CASSDKSSGANVLTF	TGTGCCAGCAGTGACAAGAGCTCTGGGGCCAACGTCCTGACTTTC	.	.	TRBV6-4	TRBJ2-6
CASSTGAGGDGRDGYTF	TGTGCCAGCAGCACCGGGGCAGGGGGCGACGGGAGGGATGGCTACACCTTC	TRBD1	.	TRBV3-1	TRBJ1-2
CASKTPSGSPGELFF	TGTGCCAGCAAAACCCCTAGCGGGAGCCCCGGGGAGCTGTTTTTT	TRBD2	.	TRBV28	TRBJ2-2
CASSQVGGLGANVLTF	TGTGCCAGCAGCCAAGTCGGGGGGCTTGGGGCCAACGTCCTGACTTTC	.	.	TRBV3-1	TRBJ2-6
CASTRDPTYEQYF	TGTGCCAGCACCCGGGACCCCACCTACGAGCAGTACTTC	.	.	TRBV12-3/TRBV12-4	TRBJ2-7
CASSRDSRETQYF	TGTGCCAGCAGCCGGGACTCCAGAGAGACCCAGTACTTC	.	few	TRBV11-3	TRBJ2-5
CASRPSAGSTEAFF	TGTGCCAGCAGGCCATCGGCAGGCAGCACTGAAGCTTTCTTT	.	many	TRBV6-6	TRBJ1-1
CASLTEMNTEAFF	TGTGCCAGCTTAACAGAAATGAACACTGAAGCTTTCTTT	.	.	TRBV2	TRBJ1-1
CASIKIGTAEAFF	TGTGCCAGCATCAAAATTGGGACAGCCGAAGCTTTCTTT	TRBD1	few	TRBV27	TRBJ1-1
CATSSGGQGAMDSNQPQHF	TGTGCCACCAGCAGTGGGGGACAGGGGGCTATGGATAGCAATCAGCCCCAGCATTTT	TRBD1	few	TRBV15	TRBJ1-5
CASSLNRRIASYGYTF	TGTGCCAGCAGCTTAAATCGTCGGATTGCTAGCTATGGCTACACCTTC	.	.	TRBV7-2	TRBJ1-2
CASSQDPTYGYTF	TGTGCCAGCAGCCAAGACCCAACGTATGGCTACACCTTC	.	many	TRBV3-1	TRBJ1-2
CASSLGQGAYEQYF	TGTGCCAGCAGCTTGGGCCAGGGGGCCTACGAGCAGTACTTC	TRBD1	.	TRBV11-1	TRBJ2-7
CSALTGFLEETQYF	TGCAGTGCCTTAACAGGGTTCTTGGAGGAGACCCAGTACTTC	.	.	TRBV20-1	TRBJ2-5
CASSPSGGRDTQYF	TGTGCCAGCTCACCGTCGGGGGGCCGGGATACGCAGTATTTT	.	many	TRBV18	TRBJ2-3
CASSWGAGLENIQYF	TGCGCCAGCAGCTGGGGGGCCGGGCTCGAAAACATTCAGTACTTC	.	few	TRBV5-1	TRBJ2-4
CASSLDPQGRNF	TGTGCCAGCAGTCTAGATCCACAGGGTAGGAACTTC	.	many	TRBV12-3/TRBV12-4	TRBJ2-1
CASSPRAGVDQPQHF	TGTGCCAGCAGCCCCCGAGCAGGCGTCGATCAGCCCCAGCATTTT	.	.	TRBV7-2	TRBJ1-5
CASSLGGSQYF	TGTGCCAGCAGTTTAGGGGGGTCGCAGTATTTT	.	.	TRBV12-3/TRBV12-4	TRBJ2-3